This T cell receptor (beta chain) was recovered during a study of cytomegalovirus exposure and HLA in healthy donors. Overall study findings and caveats: A few CMV-associated chains were confirmed in vitro to be specific for CMV antigens. Presence/absence comparisons presumed near-even sequencing depth among donors. Researchers reported from a later analysis that most CMV-associated TCR beta chains appeared HLA-restricted.

The CDR3 runs to 15 residues. V dropped 3 bases and J dropped 5; count of bases not matched to a gene: 9. Germline V gene data show CDR1 as ENHRY and CDR2 as SYGVKD. PCR used 60 Vbeta primers and 13 Jbeta primers. Authors' processing steps: A follow-up analysis tallied 73 million or so unique TCR beta chains, approximately 11 million shared. Using immunoSEQ multiplex PCR, the repertoire was profiled, and TCRdb retains in-frame clones only, with some absent. V and J calls and clone size follow that table, whereas D and trimming were derived from the DNA. The sample has under 200,000 clones, 84% seen once. Remarks on this clone: The antigen remains unidentified.

The specimen sequenced was PBMCs. The receptor was isolated from a boy younger than 10 in good health and CMV-seronegative. The chain joins TRBV10-3 to TRBJ2-7; 8 bases fit TRBD1. DNA for the CDR3: TGTGCCATCAGTGACTCGGGACAGGTCCTCCACGAGCAGTACTTC. Amino acid sequence: CAISDSGQVLHEQYF.